Given below is one T cell receptor beta chain in context. J was trimmed by 5 bases and V by 6 bases; bases with no gene match: 7. This CDR3 has 14 amino acids. Germline CDR1 is SGHRS and CDR2 is YFSETQ. This record belongs to a study of blood T cell repertoires in COVID-19. Assay used: immunoSEQ multiplex PCR; TCRdb lists only in-frame clones, some missing. The data show approximately 210,000 clones, 85% to 90% seen once. This chain uses TRBV5-1 with TRBJ2-1; 8 nucleotides match TRBD2. This clonotype originated in a human donor in a cohort sampled during active COVID-19. Sequenced sample: peripheral blood. The CDR3 here is CASKGLADNNEQFF. The DNA of the CDR3 is TGCGCCAGCAAAGGACTAGCAGACAACAATGAGCAGTTCTTC.